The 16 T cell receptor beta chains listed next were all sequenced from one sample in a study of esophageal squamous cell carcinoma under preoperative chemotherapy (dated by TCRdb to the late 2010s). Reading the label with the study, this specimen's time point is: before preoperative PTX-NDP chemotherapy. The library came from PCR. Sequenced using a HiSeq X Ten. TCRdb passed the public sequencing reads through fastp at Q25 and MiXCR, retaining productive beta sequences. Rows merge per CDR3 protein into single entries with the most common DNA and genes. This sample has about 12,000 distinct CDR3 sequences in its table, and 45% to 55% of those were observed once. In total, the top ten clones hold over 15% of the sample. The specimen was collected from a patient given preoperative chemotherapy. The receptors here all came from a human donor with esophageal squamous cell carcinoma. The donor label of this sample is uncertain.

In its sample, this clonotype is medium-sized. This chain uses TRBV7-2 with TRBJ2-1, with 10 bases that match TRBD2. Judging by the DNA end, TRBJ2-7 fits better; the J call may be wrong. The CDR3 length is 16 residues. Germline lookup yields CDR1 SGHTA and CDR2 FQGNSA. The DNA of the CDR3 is TGTGCCAGCAGCTTAGTGTCTAGCGGGAGTTGGGGTGAGCAGTACTTC. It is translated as CASSLVSSGSWGEQYF.

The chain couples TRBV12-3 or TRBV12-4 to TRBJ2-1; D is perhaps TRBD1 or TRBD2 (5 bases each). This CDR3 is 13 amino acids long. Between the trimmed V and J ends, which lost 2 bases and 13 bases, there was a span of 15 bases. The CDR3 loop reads CASSLSGAGTQFF. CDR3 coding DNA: TGTGCCAGCAGTTTATCTGGGGCCGGGACCCAGTTCTTC.

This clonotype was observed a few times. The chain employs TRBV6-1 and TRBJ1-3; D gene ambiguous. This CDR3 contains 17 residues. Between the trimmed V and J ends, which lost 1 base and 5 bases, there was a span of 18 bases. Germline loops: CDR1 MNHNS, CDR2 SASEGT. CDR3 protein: CASSEDGRLKVRNTIYF. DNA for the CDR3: TGTGCCAGCAGTGAAGATGGGAGGCTGAAGGTTAGAAACACCATATATTTT.

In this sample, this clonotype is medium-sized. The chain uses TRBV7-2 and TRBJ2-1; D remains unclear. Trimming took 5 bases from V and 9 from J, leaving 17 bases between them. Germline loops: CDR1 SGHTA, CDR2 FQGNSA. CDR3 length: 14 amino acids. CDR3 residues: CASSPTWWAGEQFF. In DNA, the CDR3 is TGTGCCAGCAGCCCGACGTGGTGGGCTGGTGAGCAGTTCTTC.

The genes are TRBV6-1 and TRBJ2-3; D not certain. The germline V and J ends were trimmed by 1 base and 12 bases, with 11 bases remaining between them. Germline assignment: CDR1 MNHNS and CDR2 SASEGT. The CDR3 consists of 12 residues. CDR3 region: CASSEDEDIQYF. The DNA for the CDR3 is TGTGCCAGCAGTGAAGATGAAGATATTCAGTATTTT.

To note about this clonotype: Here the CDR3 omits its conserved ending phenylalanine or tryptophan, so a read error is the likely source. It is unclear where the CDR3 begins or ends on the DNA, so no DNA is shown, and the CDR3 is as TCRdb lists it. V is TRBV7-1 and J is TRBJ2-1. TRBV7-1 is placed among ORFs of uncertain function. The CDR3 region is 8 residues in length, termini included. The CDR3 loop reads CAQQLIEN.

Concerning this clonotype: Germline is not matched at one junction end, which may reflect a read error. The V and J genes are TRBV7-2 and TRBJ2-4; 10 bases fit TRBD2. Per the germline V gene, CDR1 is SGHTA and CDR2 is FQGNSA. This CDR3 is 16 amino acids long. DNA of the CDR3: TGTGCCAGCAGACAGCGGGGGGGGCTAGCCCAAAACACTCAGTACTTC. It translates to CASRQRGGLAQNTQYF.

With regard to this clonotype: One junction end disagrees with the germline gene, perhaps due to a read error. The CDR3 is CAAEGGSDTDTQYF. For the CDR3, the DNA is TGTGCGGCGGAAGGGGGAAGTGACACAGATACGCAGTATTTT. This chain uses TRBV10-2 with TRBJ2-3; TRBD1 might be the D (6 bases). Germline loops: CDR1 WSHSY, CDR2 SAAADI. The CDR3 consists of 14 residues.

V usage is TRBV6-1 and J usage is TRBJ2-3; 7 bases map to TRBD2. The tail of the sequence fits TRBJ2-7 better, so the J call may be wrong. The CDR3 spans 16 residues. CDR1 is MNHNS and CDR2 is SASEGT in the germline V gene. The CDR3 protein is CASRGSGGADTDTQYF. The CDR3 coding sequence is TGTGCCAGCAGGGGGTCGGGGGGAGCAGACACAGATACGCAGTACTTC.

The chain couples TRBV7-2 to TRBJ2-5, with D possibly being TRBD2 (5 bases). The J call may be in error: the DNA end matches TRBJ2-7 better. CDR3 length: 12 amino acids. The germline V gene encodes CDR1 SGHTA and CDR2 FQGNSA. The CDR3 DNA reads TGTGCCAGCAGCCCTACTAGTTACGAGCAGTACTTC. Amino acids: CASSPTSYEQYF.

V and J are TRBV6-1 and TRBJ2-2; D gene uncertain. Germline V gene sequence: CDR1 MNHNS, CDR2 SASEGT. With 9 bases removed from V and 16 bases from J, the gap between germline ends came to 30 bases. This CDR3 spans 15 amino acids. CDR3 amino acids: CARGHEAANTEKQFF. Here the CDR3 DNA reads TGTGCCAGGGGCCACGAGGCGGCGAACACAGAGAAGCAGTTTTTT.

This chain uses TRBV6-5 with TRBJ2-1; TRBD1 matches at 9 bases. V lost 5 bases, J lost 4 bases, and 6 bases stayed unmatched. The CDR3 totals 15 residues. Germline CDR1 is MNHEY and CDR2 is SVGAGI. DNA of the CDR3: TGTGCCAGCAGTCTACAGGGGGCGCTGTACAATGAGCAGTTCTTC. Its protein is CASSLQGALYNEQFF.

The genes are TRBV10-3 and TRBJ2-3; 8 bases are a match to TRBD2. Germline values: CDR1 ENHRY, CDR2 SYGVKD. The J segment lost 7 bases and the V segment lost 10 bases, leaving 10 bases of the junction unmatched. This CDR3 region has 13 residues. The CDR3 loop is CATGGGADYTQYF. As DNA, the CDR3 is TGTGCCACGGGAGGGGGGGCCGATTATACGCAGTATTTT.

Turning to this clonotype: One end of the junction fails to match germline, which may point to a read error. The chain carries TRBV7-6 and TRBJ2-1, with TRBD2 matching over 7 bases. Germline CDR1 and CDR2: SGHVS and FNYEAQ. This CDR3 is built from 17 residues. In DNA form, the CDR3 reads TGTGCCAGCAGCTCGGTACACATTGCTAGCGGCAGAGATGAGCAGTTCTTT. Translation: CASSSVHIASGRDEQFF. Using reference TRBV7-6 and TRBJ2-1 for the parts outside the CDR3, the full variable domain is GAGVSQSPRYKVTKRGQDVALRCDPISGHVSLYWYRQALGQGPEFLTYFNYEAQQDKSGLPNDRFSAERPEGSISTLTIQRTEQRDSAMYRCASSSVHIASGRDEQFFGPGTRLTVL.

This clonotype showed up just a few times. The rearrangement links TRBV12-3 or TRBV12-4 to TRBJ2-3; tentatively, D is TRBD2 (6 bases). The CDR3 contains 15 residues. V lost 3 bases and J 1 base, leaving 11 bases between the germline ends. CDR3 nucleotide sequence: TGTGCCAGCAGTTTGGTGCGGGGCCGCACAGATACGCAGTATTTT. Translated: CASSLVRGRTDTQYF.

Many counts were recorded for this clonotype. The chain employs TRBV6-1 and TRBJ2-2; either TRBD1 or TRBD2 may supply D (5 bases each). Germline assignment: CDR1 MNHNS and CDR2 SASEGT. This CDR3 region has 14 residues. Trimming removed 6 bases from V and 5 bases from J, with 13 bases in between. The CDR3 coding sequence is TGTGCCAGCAGCCCCGGGAAGGGGACCGGGGAGCTGTTTTTT. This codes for CASSPGKGTGELFF.